The rows below give T cell receptor beta chains drawn from one sample of a study of control samples from healthy donors and cancer patients. Sequencing was performed with immunoSEQ multiplex PCR; in TCRdb, only in-frame clones are kept and a portion is missing. Of about 69,000 clones in the sample, about four fifths were seen once. Sequenced: PBMCs. The receptors shown here come from a woman in her 50s with lung cancer. The CDR3 runs from the conserved cysteine through the conserved F or W. D genes are given only for firm matches. Clone size is stated in some rows and not others, as once, few, many or a class when expanded.

. TRBJ2-3 . TRBV28 TGTGCCAGCAGAAAAGGAGTAGCGGTTAGCACAGATACGCAGTATTTT CASRKGVAVSTDTQYF
. TRBJ2-7 . TRBV5-4 TGTGCCAGCAGCTTGCCGGTTTCCTACGAGCAGTACTTC CASSLPVSYEQYF
. TRBJ2-7 . TRBV7-2 TGTGCCAGCAGCGATGGGGGCGGGGGAAACTACGAGCAGTACTTC CASSDGGGGNYEQYF
. TRBJ1-1 . TRBV27 TGTGCCAGCAGTTTAGGGGGTGAAGCTTTCTTT CASSLGGEAFF
TRBD1 TRBJ1-3 few TRBV7-7 TGTGCCAGCAGCATCGGGACAGGGGGTGGAAACACCATATATTTT CASSIGTGGGNTIYF
TRBD1 TRBJ2-7 . TRBV27 TGTGCCAGCAGTTTCGACAGGGCGAGGCAGTACTTC CASSFDRARQYF
. TRBJ2-5 few TRBV5-6 TGTGCCAGCAGCTTGGTTGCAGGTCTAGGGGAGACCCAGTACTTC CASSLVAGLGETQYF
. TRBJ1-2 . TRBV7-2 TGTGCCAGCAGCTCCCCCCAGGGCTATGGCTACACCTTC CASSSPQGYGYTF
. TRBJ2-7 . TRBV13 TGTGCCAGCAGCTTAGGGAAGGCGTACTACGAGCAGTACTTC CASSLGKAYYEQYF
. TRBJ2-1 . TRBV18 TGTGCCAGCTCACCATCAGGGGACTCCTACAATGAGCAGTTCTTC CASSPSGDSYNEQFF
. TRBJ1-5 . TRBV19 TGTGCCAGTAGTATAGGGGGGGAGCTGCCCCAGCATTTT CASSIGGELPQHF
. TRBJ1-1 . TRBV6-6 TGTGCCAGCAGTAGGGGGGACACTGAAGCTTTCTTT CASSRGDTEAFF
. TRBJ1-1 once TRBV6-1 TGTGCCAGCAGTGAAAGTGGGACGAACACTGAAGCTTTCTTT CASSESGTNTEAFF
. TRBJ2-1 . TRBV5-8 TGTGCCAGCAGCTTGGGGCAGGGTCGGGAGCAGTTCTTC CASSLGQGREQFF
TRBD1 TRBJ1-2 . TRBV30 TGTGCCTGGAGTGCAACCGGGACAGGGGTCGCTACCACTAACTATGGCTACACCTTC CAWSATGTGVATTNYGYTF
TRBD2 TRBJ2-2 . TRBV6-2/TRBV6-3 TGTGCCAGCAGTTACTCACGGACTAGTACCGGGGAGCTGTTTTTT CASSYSRTSTGELFF
. TRBJ1-1 . TRBV7-9 TGTGCCAGCAGCTTCTGGGGTACTGAAGCTTTCTTT CASSFWGTEAFF
. TRBJ2-7 . TRBV7-2 TGTGCCAGCAGCTTAGCCGGACAGCCAAGTACCTACGAGCAGTACTTC CASSLAGQPSTYEQYF
TRBD2 TRBJ2-1 few TRBV19 TGTGCCAGTAGTAAGGGACTAGCGGGGGGGTACAATGAGCAGTTCTTC CASSKGLAGGYNEQFF
. TRBJ1-1 . TRBV14 TGTGCCAGCAGCCAAGTGGGGGCGGGTTGGAACACTGAAGCTTTCTTT CASSQVGAGWNTEAFF
TRBD2 TRBJ2-3 . TRBV29-1 TGCAGCGTTGCAACTAGCGGGGATACGCAGTATTTT CSVATSGDTQYF
TRBD1 TRBJ1-2 . TRBV14 TGTGCCAGCAGCCCCCGGACAGGGAGGGATTTTAACTATGGCTACACCTTC CASSPRTGRDFNYGYTF
. TRBJ1-2 few TRBV29-1 TGCAGCGTCCCCAGGGCAGACTATGGCTACACCTTC CSVPRADYGYTF
TRBD1 TRBJ1-5 . TRBV7-2 TGTGCCAGCAGCACGACAGGGGGAGGTTTTGGCAATCAGCCCCAGCATTTT CASSTTGGGFGNQPQHF
. TRBJ1-4 . TRBV6-5 TGTGCCAGCAGTTTGATAGGGGCTAATGAAAAACTGTTTTTT CASSLIGANEKLFF
. TRBJ1-6 . TRBV11-3 TGTGCCAGCAGCTTAGATGCAGGAGGTCGATATAATTCACCCCTCCACTTT CASSLDAGGRYNSPLHF
. TRBJ2-2 . TRBV11-2 TGTGCCAGCAGCTGGAGTATCACCGGGGAGCTGTTTTTT CASSWSITGELFF
. TRBJ2-5 . TRBV12-5 TGTGCTAGTGGTTTGGTACAGGAGGACTACTGGGAGTCATACGAGACCCAGTACTTC CASGLVQEDYWESYETQYF
. TRBJ1-5 . TRBV6-5 TGTGCCAGCAGCCCCCCCAGCAATCAGCCCCAGCATTTT CASSPPSNQPQHF
TRBD1 TRBJ1-3 . TRBV3-1/TRBV3-2 TGTGCCAGCAGCCGGACAGGGTTAGGAAACACCATATATTTT CASSRTGLGNTIYF
TRBD1 TRBJ1-4 once TRBV5-6 TGTGCCAGCAGCGATGGACAGGGGGCTAATGAAAAACTGTTTTTT CASSDGQGANEKLFF